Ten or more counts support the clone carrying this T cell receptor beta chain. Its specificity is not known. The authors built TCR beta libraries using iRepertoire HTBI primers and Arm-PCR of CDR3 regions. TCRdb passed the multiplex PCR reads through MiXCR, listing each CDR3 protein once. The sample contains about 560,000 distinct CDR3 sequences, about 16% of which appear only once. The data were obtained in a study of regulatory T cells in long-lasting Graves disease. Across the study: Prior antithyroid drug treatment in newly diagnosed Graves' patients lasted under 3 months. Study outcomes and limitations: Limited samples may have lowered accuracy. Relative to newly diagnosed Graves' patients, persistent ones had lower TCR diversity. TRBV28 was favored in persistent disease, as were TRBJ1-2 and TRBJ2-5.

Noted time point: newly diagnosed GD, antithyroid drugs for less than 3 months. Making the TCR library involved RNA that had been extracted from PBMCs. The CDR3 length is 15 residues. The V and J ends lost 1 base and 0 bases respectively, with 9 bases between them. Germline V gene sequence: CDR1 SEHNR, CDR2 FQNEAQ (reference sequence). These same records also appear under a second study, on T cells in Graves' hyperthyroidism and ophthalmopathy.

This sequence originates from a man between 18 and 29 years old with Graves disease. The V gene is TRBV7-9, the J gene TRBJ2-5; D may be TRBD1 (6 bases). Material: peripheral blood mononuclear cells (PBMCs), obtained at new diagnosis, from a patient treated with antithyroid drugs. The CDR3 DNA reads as TGTGCCAGCAGCTTAGGGGGGCAGTACCAAGAGACCCAGTACTTC. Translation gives CASSLGGQYQETQYF.